Detailed here is one T cell receptor (beta chain). Germline V CDR1 and CDR2: SGHVS, FQNEAQ. There are 15 residues in the CDR3. After removal of 1 base from V and 6 bases from J, the junction contained 4 bases not matched to a gene. This record comes from a study of blood T cell repertoires in COVID-19. Whole-study context: Samples taken during acute and convalescent COVID-19 were collected in the United States, Italy and Spain.

The table came from immunoSEQ multiplex PCR; TCRdb's copy has only in-frame clones and leaves some out. This sample carries 100,000 to 150,000 clones, 65% to 90% of them seen once, and the ten largest clones take under 7%. The sequence was collected from a man at least 80 years old with active or convalescent COVID-19. Sequenced material: peripheral blood. The chain recombines TRBV7-8 with TRBJ1-5; TRBD1 aligns across 9 bases. In nucleotides, the CDR3 is TGTGCCAGCAGCTTAGAACAGGGGGCAGGTCAGCCCCAGCATTTT. This sequence encodes CASSLEQGAGQPQHF.